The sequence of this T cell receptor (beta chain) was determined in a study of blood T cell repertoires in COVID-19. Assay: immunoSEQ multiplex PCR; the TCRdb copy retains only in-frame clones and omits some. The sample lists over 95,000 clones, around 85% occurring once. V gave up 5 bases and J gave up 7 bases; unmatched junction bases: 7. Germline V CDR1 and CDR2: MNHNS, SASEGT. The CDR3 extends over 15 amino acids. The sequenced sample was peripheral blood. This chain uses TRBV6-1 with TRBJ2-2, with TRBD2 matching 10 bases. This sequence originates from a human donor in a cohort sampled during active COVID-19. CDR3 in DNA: TGTGCCAGCAGTCCAGCGGGGGGGCAAATCGGGGAGCTGTTTTTT. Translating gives CASSPAGGQIGELFF.